A selection of T cell receptor beta chains follows, all from one sample in a study of T-cell reconstitution after alpha-beta-depleted transplantation in children. Using its own MiXCR run on the PCR reads, TCRdb lists one record per CDR3 protein. The sample comprises roughly 200,000 distinct CDR3 sequences, approximately 8.4% of which are singletons, and roughly 35% rests with the top ten. The sequences come from PBMCs, mostly from graft donor cells, collected 360 days after TCRalphabeta/CD19-depleted stem cell transplant. Receptors were obtained from a male patient between 2 and 10 years old who had a stem cell transplant for acute myeloid leukemia, so the T cells may come from the graft donor. CDR3s include the opening cysteine and the closing phenylalanine or tryptophan. Rows give clone size only sometimes, using once, few, many, or a class for an expanded clone.

V	size	J	length	CDR3
TRBV5-1	NA	TRBJ2-1	16	CASSYSAGGPLDEQFF
TRBV18	NA	TRBJ2-7	14	CASSPGGGSYEQYF
TRBV19	few	TRBJ2-1	17	CASSGGPLAGGYNEQFF
TRBV20-1	many	TRBJ2-1	13	CSAGQGIPNEQFF
TRBV27	few	TRBJ2-3	14	CASSSGGCIKTQYF
TRBV29-1	NA	TRBJ2-5	15	CSADVRGWWGETQYF
TRBV20-1	NA	TRBJ2-7	15	CSADPIAGGPDEQYF
TRBV29-1	few	TRBJ1-1	13	CSADRGLRTEAFF
TRBV30	NA	TRBJ2-1	15	CAWSGSQGIGNEQFF
TRBV5-1	NA	TRBJ1-1	16	CASTPLGGHSNTEPFF
TRBV5-1	NA	TRBJ2-1	16	CASSLEGRLSYNEQFF
TRBV12-3/TRBV12-4	NA	TRBJ2-5	13	CASGGWGPETQYF
TRBV12-3/TRBV12-4	few	TRBJ2-1	16	CASSLIGGGHSFEQFF
TRBV24-1	few	TRBJ2-5	16	CAPGGGGRVCRETQYF
TRBV5-1	many	TRBJ2-1	13	CASKNGQGNEQFF
TRBV5-1	few	TRBJ2-7	14	CASSLPGTSYEQYF
TRBV12-3/TRBV12-4	NA	TRBJ2-5	13	CASRGGGQETQYF
TRBV7-9	few	TRBJ2-3	16	CASSPPSGSGTDTQYF
TRBV20-1	many	TRBJ2-1	11	CSARDEIFGFF
TRBV29-1	few	TRBJ2-5	14	CSADHSGGGETQYF
TRBV10-3	many	TRBJ1-5	15	CAISTEFSGNQPQHF
TRBV5-1	NA	TRBJ2-6	16	CASSLALNSGANVLTF